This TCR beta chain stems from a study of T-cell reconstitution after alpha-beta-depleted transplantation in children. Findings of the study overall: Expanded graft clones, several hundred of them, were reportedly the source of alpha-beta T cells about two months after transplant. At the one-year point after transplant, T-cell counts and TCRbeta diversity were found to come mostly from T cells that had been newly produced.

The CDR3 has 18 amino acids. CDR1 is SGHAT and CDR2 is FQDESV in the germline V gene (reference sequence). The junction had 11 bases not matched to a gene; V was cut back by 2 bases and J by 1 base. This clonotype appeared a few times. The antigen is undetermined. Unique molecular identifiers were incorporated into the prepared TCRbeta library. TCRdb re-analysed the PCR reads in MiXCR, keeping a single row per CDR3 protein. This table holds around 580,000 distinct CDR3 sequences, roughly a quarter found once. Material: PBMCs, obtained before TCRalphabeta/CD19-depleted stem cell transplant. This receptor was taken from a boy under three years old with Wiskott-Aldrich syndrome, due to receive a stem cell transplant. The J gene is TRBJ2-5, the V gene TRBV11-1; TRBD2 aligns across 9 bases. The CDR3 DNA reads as TGTGCCAGCAGCTTAACGCGAAGGACTAGCGTATCCCAAGAGACCCAGTACTTC. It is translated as CASSLTRRTSVSQETQYF.